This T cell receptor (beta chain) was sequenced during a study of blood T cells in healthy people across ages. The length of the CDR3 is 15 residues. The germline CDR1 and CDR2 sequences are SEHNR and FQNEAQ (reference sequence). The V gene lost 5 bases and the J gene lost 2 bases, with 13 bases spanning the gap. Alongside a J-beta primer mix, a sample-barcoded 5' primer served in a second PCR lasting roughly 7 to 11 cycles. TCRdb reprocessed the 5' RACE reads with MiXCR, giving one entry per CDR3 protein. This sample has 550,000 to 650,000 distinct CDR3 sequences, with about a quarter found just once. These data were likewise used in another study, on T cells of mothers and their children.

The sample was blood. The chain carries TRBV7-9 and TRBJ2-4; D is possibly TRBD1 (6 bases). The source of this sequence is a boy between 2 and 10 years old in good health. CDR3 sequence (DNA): TGTGCCAGCAGCCAAACACAGGGATCCAAAAACATTCAGTACTTC. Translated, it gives CASSQTQGSKNIQYF.